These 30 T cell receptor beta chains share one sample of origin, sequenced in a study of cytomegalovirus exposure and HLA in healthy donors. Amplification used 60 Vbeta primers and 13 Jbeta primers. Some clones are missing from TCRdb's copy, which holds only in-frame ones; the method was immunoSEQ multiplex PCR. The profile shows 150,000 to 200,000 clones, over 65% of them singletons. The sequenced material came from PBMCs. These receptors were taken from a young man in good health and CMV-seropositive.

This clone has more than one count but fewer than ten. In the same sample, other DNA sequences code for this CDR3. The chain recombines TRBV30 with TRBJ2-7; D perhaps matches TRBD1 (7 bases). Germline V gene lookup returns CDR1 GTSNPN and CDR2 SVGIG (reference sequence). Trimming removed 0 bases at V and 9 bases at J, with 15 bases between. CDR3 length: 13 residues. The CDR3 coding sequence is TGTGCCTGGAGTGTAACGGAGGGGGCAGGGCAGTACGTC. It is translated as CAWSVTEGAGQYV.

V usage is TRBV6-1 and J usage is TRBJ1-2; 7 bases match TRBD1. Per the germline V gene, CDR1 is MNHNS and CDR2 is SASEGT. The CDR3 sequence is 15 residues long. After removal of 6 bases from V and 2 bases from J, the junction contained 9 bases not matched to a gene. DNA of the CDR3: TGTGCCAGCAGGGACCAGGGGGAGGTAAACTATGGCTACACCTTC. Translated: CASRDQGEVNYGYTF.

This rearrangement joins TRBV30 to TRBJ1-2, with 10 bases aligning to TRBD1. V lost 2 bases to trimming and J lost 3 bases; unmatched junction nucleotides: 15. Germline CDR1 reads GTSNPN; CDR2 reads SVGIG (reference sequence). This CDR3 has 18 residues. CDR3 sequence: CAWSIPRDRGPADYGYTF. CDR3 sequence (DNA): TGTGCCTGGAGTATCCCCCGAGACAGGGGGCCTGCGGACTATGGCTACACCTTC.

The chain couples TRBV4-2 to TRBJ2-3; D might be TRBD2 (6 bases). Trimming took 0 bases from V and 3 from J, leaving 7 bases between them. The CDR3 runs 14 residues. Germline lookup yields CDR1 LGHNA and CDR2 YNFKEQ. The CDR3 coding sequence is TGTGCCAGCAGCCAAGAGCTAGCGACAGATACGCAGTATTTT. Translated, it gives CASSQELATDTQYF.

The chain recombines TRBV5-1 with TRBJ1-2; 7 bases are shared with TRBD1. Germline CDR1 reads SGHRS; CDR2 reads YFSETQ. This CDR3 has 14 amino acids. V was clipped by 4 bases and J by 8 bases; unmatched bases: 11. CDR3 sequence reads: CASSPQTGAGGYTF. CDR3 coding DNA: TGCGCCAGCAGCCCCCAAACAGGGGCGGGGGGCTACACCTTC. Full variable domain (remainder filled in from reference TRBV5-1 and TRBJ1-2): KAGVTQTPRYLIKTRGQQVTLSCSPISGHRSVSWYQQTPGQGLQFLFEYFSETQRNKGNFPGRFSGRQFSNSRSEMNVSTLELGDSALYLCASSPQTGAGGYTFGSGTRLTVV.

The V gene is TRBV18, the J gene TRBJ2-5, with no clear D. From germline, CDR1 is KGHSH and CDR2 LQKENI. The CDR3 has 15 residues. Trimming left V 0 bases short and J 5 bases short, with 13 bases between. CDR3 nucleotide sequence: TGTGCCAGCTCACCACCAGATCGGCAGGCGGAGACCCAGTACTTC. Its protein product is CASSPPDRQAETQYF.

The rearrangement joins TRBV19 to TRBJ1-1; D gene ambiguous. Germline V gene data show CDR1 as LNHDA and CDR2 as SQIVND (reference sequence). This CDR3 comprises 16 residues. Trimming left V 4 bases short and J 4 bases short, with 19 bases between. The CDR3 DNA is TGTGCCAGTAGTACCTCCCCGGAGGGCGGGAGCACTGAAGCTTTCTTT. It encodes CASSTSPEGGSTEAFF.

The CDR3 sequence: CASSSQGRNGYTF. CDR3 in DNA: TGTGCCAGCAGCAGTCAGGGGAGAAACGGCTACACCTTC. The chain couples TRBV7-9 to TRBJ1-2; the D gene is possibly TRBD1 (6 bases). CDR1 SEHNR and CDR2 FQNEAQ come from the germline V gene (reference sequence). The CDR3 sequence is 13 residues long. The germline V and J ends were trimmed by 5 bases and 8 bases, with 15 bases remaining between them.

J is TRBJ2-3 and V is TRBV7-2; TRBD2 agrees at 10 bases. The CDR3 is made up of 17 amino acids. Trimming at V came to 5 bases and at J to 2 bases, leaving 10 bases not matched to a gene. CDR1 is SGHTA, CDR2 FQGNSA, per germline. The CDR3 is CASSPRVSGGFTDTQYF. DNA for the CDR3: TGTGCCAGCAGCCCTCGGGTTAGCGGGGGGTTCACAGATACGCAGTATTTT. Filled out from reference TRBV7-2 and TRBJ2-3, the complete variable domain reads GAGVSQSPSNKVTEKGKDVELRCDPISGHTALYWYRQSLGQGLEFLIYFQGNSAPDKSGLPSDRFSAERTGGSVSTLTIQRTQQEDSAVYLCASSPRVSGGFTDTQYFGPGTRLTVL.

The CDR3 DNA reads as TGTGCCAGTTCGGGACAGGGGGACACAGATACGCAGTATTTT. As protein: CASSGQGDTDTQYF. J is TRBJ2-3 and V is TRBV6-4, with 11 bases identical to TRBD1. The CDR3 consists of 14 residues. V was clipped by 9 bases and J by 2 bases; unmatched bases: 4. Germline V gene data show CDR1 as MRHNA and CDR2 as SNTAGT.

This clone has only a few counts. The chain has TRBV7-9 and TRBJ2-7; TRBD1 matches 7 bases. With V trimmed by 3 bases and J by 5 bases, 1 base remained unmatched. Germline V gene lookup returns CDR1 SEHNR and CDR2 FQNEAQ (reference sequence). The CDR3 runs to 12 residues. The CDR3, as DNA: TGTGCCAGCAGCTTCGGGACAGACGAGCAGTACGTC. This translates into CASSFGTDEQYV.

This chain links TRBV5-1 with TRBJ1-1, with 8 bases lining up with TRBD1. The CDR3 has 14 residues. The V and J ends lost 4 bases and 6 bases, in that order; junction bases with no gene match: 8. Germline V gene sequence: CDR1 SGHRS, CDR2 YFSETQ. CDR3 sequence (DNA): TGCGCCAGCAGCCCGGACAGGGAATATTCTGAAGCTTTCTTT. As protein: CASSPDREYSEAFF. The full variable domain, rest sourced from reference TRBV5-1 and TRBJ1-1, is KAGVTQTPRYLIKTRGQQVTLSCSPISGHRSVSWYQQTPGQGLQFLFEYFSETQRNKGNFPGRFSGRQFSNSRSEMNVSTLELGDSALYLCASSPDREYSEAFFGQGTRLTVV.

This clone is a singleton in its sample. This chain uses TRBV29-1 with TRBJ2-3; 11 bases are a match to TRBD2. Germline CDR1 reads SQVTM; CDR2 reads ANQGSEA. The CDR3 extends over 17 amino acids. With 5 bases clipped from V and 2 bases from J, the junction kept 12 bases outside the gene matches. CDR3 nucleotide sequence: TGCAGCGTTCCTACTGTGGGACTAGCGGATCCCACAGATACGCAGTATTTT. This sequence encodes CSVPTVGLADPTDTQYF.

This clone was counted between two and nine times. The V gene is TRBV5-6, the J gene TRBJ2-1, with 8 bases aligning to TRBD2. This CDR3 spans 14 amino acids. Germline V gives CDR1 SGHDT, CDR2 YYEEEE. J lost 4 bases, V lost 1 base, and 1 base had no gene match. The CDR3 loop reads CASSLTSGYNEQFF. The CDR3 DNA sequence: TGTGCCAGCAGCTTGACTAGCGGATACAATGAGCAGTTCTTC.

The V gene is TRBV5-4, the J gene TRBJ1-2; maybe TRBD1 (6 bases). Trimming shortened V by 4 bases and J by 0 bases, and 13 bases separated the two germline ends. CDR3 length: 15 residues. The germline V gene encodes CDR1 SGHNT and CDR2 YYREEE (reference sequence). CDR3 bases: TGTGCCAGCAGCCCCTCCGGGACAACTAACTATGGCTACACCTTC. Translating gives CASSPSGTTNYGYTF.

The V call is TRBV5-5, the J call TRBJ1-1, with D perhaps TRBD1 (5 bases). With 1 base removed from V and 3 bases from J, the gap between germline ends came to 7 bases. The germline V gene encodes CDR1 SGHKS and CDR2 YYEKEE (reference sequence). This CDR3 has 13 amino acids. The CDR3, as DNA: TGTGCCAGCAGCTTGCAACAGGACACTGAAGCTTTCTTT. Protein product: CASSLQQDTEAFF.

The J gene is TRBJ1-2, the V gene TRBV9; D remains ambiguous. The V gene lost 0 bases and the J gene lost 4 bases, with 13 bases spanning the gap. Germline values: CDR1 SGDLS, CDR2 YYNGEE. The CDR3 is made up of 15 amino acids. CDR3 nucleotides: TGTGCCAGCAGCGTAGATCGGTTCCCCTTCTATGGCTACACCTTC. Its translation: CASSVDRFPFYGYTF.

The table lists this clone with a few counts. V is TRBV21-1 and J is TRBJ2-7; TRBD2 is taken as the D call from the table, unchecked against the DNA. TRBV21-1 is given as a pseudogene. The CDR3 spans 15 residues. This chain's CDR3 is CASSKERLAYYEQYV. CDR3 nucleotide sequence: TGTGCCAGCAGCAAAGAGCGACTAGCGTACTACGAGCAGTACGTC.

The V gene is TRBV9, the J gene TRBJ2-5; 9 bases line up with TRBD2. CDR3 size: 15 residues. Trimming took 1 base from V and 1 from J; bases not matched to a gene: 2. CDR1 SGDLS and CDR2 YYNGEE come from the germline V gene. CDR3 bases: TGTGCCAGCAGCGTATCTAGCGGGGTCCAAGAGACCCAGTACTTC. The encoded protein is CASSVSSGVQETQYF.

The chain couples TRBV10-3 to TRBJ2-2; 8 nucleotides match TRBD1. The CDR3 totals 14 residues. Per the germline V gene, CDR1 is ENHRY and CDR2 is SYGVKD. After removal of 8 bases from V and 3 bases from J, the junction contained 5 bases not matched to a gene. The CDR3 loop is CAIYQGADTGELFF. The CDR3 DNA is TGTGCCATCTATCAGGGGGCGGACACCGGGGAGCTGTTTTTT.

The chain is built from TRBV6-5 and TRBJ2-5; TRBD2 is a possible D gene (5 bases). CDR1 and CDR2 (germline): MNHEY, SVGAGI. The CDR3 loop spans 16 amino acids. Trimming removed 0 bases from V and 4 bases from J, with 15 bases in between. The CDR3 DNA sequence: TGTGCCAGCAGTTACTCGCCGACCGGGGTGGGAGAGACCCAGTACTTC. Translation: CASSYSPTGVGETQYF.

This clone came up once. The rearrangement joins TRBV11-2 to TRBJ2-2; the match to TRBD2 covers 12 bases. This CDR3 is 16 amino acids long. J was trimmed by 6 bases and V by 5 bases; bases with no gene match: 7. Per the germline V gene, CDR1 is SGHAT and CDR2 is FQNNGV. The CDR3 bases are TGTGCCAGCAGCCATGGACTAGCGGGAAGGTCCGGGGAGCTGTTTTTT. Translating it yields CASSHGLAGRSGELFF.

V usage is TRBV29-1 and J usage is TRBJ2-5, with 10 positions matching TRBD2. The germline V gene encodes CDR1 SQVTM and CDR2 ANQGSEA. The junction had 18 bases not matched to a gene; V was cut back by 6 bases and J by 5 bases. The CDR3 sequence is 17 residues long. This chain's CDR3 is CSVSGGAPAPPSETQYF. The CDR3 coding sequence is TGCAGCGTCAGCGGGGGGGCCCCTGCTCCCCCATCGGAGACCCAGTACTTC.

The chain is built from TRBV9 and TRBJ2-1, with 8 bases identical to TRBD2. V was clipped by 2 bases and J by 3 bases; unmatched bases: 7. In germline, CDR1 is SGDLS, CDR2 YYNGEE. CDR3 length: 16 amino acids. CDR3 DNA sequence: TGTGCCAGCAGCGTCATCCCGGGGACTAGCTACAATGAGCAGTTCTTC. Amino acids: CASSVIPGTSYNEQFF. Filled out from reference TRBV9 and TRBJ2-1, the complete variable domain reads DSGVTQTPKHLITATGQRVTLRCSPRSGDLSVYWYQQSLDQGLQFLIQYYNGEERAKGNILERFSAQQFPDLHSELNLSSLELGDSALYFCASSVIPGTSYNEQFFGPGTRLTVL.

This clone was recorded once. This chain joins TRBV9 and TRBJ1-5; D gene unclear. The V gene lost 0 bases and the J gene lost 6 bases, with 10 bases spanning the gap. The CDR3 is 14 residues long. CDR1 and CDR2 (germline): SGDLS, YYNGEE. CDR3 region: CASSVAGGTQPQHF. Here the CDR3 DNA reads TGTGCCAGCAGCGTAGCTGGAGGAACTCAGCCCCAGCATTTT.

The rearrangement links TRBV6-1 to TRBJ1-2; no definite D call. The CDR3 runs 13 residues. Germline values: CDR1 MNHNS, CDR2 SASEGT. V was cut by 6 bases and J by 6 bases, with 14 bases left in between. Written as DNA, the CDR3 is TGTGCCAGCAGGGTCCGGGTCCCTGATGGCTACACCTTC. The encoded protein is CASRVRVPDGYTF.

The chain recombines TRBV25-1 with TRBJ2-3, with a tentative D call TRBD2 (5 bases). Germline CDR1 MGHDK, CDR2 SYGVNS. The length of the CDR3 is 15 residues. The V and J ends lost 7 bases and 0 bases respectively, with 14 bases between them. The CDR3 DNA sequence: TGTGCCAGCACCCGATCGGGGTCTAGCACAGATACGCAGTATTTT. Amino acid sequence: CASTRSGSSTDTQYF.

CDR3 nucleotides: TGTGCCAGCAGCAAAACCGACAGGGATGAGCAGTTCTTC. Its protein product is CASSKTDRDEQFF. The chain combines TRBV28 with TRBJ2-1; 7 bases are a match to TRBD1. The CDR3 length is 13 residues. Germline CDR1 reads MDHEN; CDR2 reads SYDVKM. The ends lost 6 bases at V and 8 bases at J; junction bases unmatched: 7.

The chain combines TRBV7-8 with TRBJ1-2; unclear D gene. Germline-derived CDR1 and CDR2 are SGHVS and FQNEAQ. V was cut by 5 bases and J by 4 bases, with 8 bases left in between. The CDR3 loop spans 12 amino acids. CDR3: CASSAGFYGYTF. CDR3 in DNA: TGTGCCAGCAGCGCGGGGTTCTATGGCTACACCTTC.

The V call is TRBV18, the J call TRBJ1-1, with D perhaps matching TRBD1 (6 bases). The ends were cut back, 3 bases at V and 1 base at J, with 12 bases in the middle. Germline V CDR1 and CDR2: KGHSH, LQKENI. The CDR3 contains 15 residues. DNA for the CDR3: TGTGCCAGCTCACCGGCACTCAGGGGGAACACTGAAGCTTTCTTT. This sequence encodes CASSPALRGNTEAFF.